Sequencing of this T cell receptor beta chain was carried out in a study of blood T cell repertoires in COVID-19. As for the study in general: Whether acute or convalescent, the COVID-19 samples came from the United States, Italy and Spain. Nucleic acid was either cDNA or gDNA, and it came from T cells, B-cell-depleted T cells, or PBMCs.

Germline trimming cut 3 bases from V and 4 bases from J; bases unmatched to any gene: 6. CDR1 DFQATT and CDR2 SNEGSKA come from the germline V gene (reference sequence). The length of the CDR3 is 15 residues. Here immunoSEQ multiplex PCR was the method, and the copy in TCRdb shows in-frame clones only, minus some. The sample has 45,000 to 75,000 clones, around 90% seen once; the top ten hold about 4.4%. Sequenced: peripheral blood. The receptor was derived from a man in his sixties with acute or convalescent COVID-19. The genes are TRBV20-1 and TRBJ2-5; 12 positions match TRBD2. CDR3 in DNA: TGCAGTGCTAGTACGGAGGGACTAGCGGGAGAGACCCAGTACTTC. It yields the protein CSASTEGLAGETQYF.